This entry describes one T cell receptor beta chain. Its specificity is not known. V lost 0 bases, J lost 11 bases, and 14 bases stayed unmatched. The CDR3 covers 16 residues. Germline V lookup: CDR1 SEHNR, CDR2 FQNEAQ (reference sequence). This entry is derived from a study of T cell responses to AZD1222 COVID-19 vaccine. Findings and caveats of the study: Baseline seropositivity characterized only a handful of AZD1222 recipients. Among the donors, most were white British and more were female, and clonal diversity was possibly underestimated. Reports say nearly half of spike-specific TCRs go after unmutated variant regions.

Assay used: immunoSEQ multiplex PCR; TCRdb lists only in-frame clones, some missing. The table records more than 30,000 clones, approximately 90% of them present only once. The rearrangement links TRBV7-9 to TRBJ1-1, with 8 bases fitting TRBD1. Specimen: peripheral blood, collected 28 days after the second AZD1222 dose. The clonotype originates from an adult who received the AZD1222 COVID-19 vaccine. CDR3 DNA sequence: TGTGCCAGCAGCTTAGCCTCAGGACAGGGTAGGGGGATGGCTTTCTTT. Its translation: CASSLASGQGRGMAFF.